The next 29 T cell receptor beta chains were all read from a single sample in a study of T cell responses to AZD1222 COVID-19 vaccine. Generated by immunoSEQ multiplex PCR, the TCRdb table keeps only in-frame clones and is missing some. There are about 160,000 clones in the sample; about 90% occur only once, and approximately 1.1% lies in the top ten. The sequencing here drew on peripheral blood, taken 28 days after the second AZD1222 dose. The receptors shown here come from an adult who received the AZD1222 COVID-19 vaccine.

The chain joins TRBV18 to TRBJ2-7; D possibly matches TRBD1 or TRBD2 (5 bases each). The CDR3 is 14 residues long. V lost 6 bases, J lost 5 bases, and 17 bases lay in between. Germline lookup yields CDR1 KGHSH and CDR2 LQKENI. CDR3 amino acids: CASSVYRGVDEQYF. CDR3 DNA sequence: TGTGCCAGCTCCGTTTATAGAGGGGTGGACGAGCAGTACTTC.

Remarks on this clone: Distinct nucleotide sequences in the sample also encode this CDR3. The rearrangement uses TRBV7-9 and TRBJ1-5; TRBD1 is a possible D gene (5 bases). Deletions cut 2 bases from V and 5 bases from J, with 7 bases between. The length of the CDR3 is 13 residues. The germline CDR1 and CDR2 sequences are SEHNR and FQNEAQ (reference sequence). Written as DNA, the CDR3 is TGTGCCAGCAGCTTACAGGGAGATCAGCCCCAGCATTTT. It encodes CASSLQGDQPQHF. Using reference TRBV7-9 and TRBJ1-5 for the parts outside the CDR3, the full variable domain is DTGVSQNPRHKITKRGQNVTFRCDPISEHNRLYWYRQTLGQGPEFLTYFQNEAQLEKSRLLSDRFSAERPKGSFSTLEIQRTEQGDSAMYLCASSLQGDQPQHFGDGTRLSIL.

This clone appeared once. The rearrangement joins TRBV9 to TRBJ1-3, with 8 bases that match TRBD1. CDR1 is SGDLS and CDR2 is YYNGEE in the germline V gene. This CDR3 contains 17 residues. V was clipped by 3 bases and J by 0 bases; unmatched bases: 8. In DNA form, the CDR3 reads TGTGCCAGCAGCGCCGGGACAGGTCGACCCTCTGGAAACACCATATATTTT. It encodes CASSAGTGRPSGNTIYF.

This chain connects TRBV6-5 to TRBJ1-1, with D unresolved. V shed 9 bases and J shed 1 base, with 15 bases lying between them. The CDR3 sequence is 14 residues long. Germline-derived CDR1 and CDR2 are MNHEY and SVGAGI. The CDR3: CASTRLRGNTEAFF. The CDR3 DNA reads as TGTGCCAGTACCCGATTAAGAGGGAACACTGAAGCTTTCTTT.

The chain has TRBV15 and TRBJ1-4; TRBD1 is a possible D gene (5 bases). The CDR3 has 16 amino acids. Trimming cost V 1 base and J 0 bases, with 9 bases left between them. Germline CDR1 is LNHNV and CDR2 is YYDKDF (reference sequence). The CDR3 nucleotides read TGTGCCACCAGCAGAGCCCAGGGTGCAACTAATGAAAAACTGTTTTTT. Translated, it gives CATSRAQGATNEKLFF.

The chain links TRBV7-2 to TRBJ1-2; TRBD1 is a possible D gene (5 bases). The CDR3 runs 14 residues. The germline V and J ends were trimmed by 2 bases and 2 bases, with 9 bases remaining between them. Germline V gene lookup returns CDR1 SGHTA and CDR2 FQGNSA. The CDR3 nucleotides read TGTGCCAGCAGCTTATGGGGCAGCAACTATGGCTACACCTTC. It codes for CASSLWGSNYGYTF.

This clone has a single count. The chain is built from TRBV19 and TRBJ1-1; a possible D gene is TRBD1 (5 bases). The CDR3 sequence is 12 residues long. V was pared by 5 bases and J by 1 base, with 5 bases between. The V gene's germline CDR1 is LNHDA and CDR2 SQIVND (reference sequence). The CDR3 DNA reads TGTGCCAGTAGTGGACAGAACACTGAAGCTTTCTTT. As protein: CASSGQNTEAFF.

The CDR3 region has the DNA TGTGCCAGCAGTACAGGGAACCATCAGCCCCAGCATTTT. This sequence encodes CASSTGNHQPQHF. V usage is TRBV12-3 or TRBV12-4 and J usage is TRBJ1-5; possible D gene TRBD1, 6 bases. The CDR3 has 13 residues. The ends were cut back, 5 bases at V and 5 bases at J, with 10 bases in the middle.

This clone is a singleton in its sample. The chain is built from TRBV7-3 and TRBJ1-1; D unresolved. The germline CDR1 and CDR2 sequences are SGHTA and FQGTGA. CDR3 length: 15 residues. The V end lost 1 base, the J end lost 1 base, and 10 bases lay between the germline ends. CDR3 amino acids: CASSLNPRANTEAFF. The CDR3 nucleotides are TGTGCCAGCAGCTTAAATCCCCGGGCGAACACTGAAGCTTTCTTT.

This chain joins TRBV5-4 and TRBJ1-4; D remains ambiguous. The CDR3 spans 14 residues. The V and J ends lost 4 bases and 0 bases respectively, with 7 bases between them. CDR1 and CDR2 (germline): SGHNT, YYREEE (reference sequence). The CDR3 coding sequence is TGTGCCAGCAGCCGAGAAGCAACTAATGAAAAACTGTTTTTT. This sequence encodes CASSREATNEKLFF.

The CDR3 here is CASSPQGGAGELFF. In DNA form, the CDR3 reads TGTGCCAGCAGCCCTCAAGGGGGGGCCGGGGAGCTGTTTTTT. The chain carries TRBV7-9 and TRBJ2-2; D perhaps matches TRBD2 (7 bases). The CDR3 runs to 14 residues. The V end was cut by 5 bases, the J end by 6 bases, with 13 bases between. CDR1 and CDR2 (germline): SEHNR, FQNEAQ (reference sequence).

Comments on this clone: A junction boundary mismatches the germline segment, possibly from a read error. The genes are TRBV18 and TRBJ2-7; TRBD1 agrees at 12 bases. CDR1 and CDR2 (germline): KGHSH, LQKENI. The CDR3 has 15 residues. As DNA, the CDR3 is TGTGCCAGCTCGCCACCGGGACAGGGGGCTCGTGAGCAGTACTTC. Translating it yields CASSPPGQGAREQYF.

The CDR3 sequence: CASSRSPSGGTQYF. As DNA, the CDR3 is TGTGCCAGCAGTAGGAGCCCTAGCGGGGGAACGCAGTATTTT. This rearrangement joins TRBV6-2 or TRBV6-3 to TRBJ2-3; 10 nucleotides line up with TRBD2. The V gene end was trimmed by 5 bases and the J gene end by 9 bases; junction bases not matched to a gene: 8. The CDR3 sequence is 14 residues long. Germline V CDR1 and CDR2: MNHEY, SVGEGT.

This rearrangement joins TRBV10-3 to TRBJ1-5, with TRBD1 as a possible D gene (5 bases). Germline lookup yields CDR1 ENHRY and CDR2 SYGVKD. The CDR3 has 15 amino acids. Trimming cost V 2 bases and J 7 bases, with 15 bases left between them. The CDR3: CAISEGAGFRQPQHF. The DNA of the CDR3 is TGTGCCATCAGTGAGGGTGCAGGGTTTCGCCAGCCCCAGCATTTT.

The CDR3 here is CASSQVFSSRAGELFF. Written as DNA, the CDR3 is TGCGCCAGCAGCCAAGTCTTTAGTTCGAGGGCCGGGGAGCTGTTTTTT. The chain joins TRBV4-1 to TRBJ2-2; D may be TRBD2 (5 bases). CDR3 length: 16 amino acids. The ends were cut back, 1 base at V and 6 bases at J, with 15 bases in the middle. CDR1 and CDR2 (germline): MGHRA, YSYEKL.

This chain joins TRBV18 and TRBJ1-4; unclear D gene. The CDR3 runs 12 residues. CDR1 is KGHSH, CDR2 LQKENI, per germline. The V end lost 7 bases, the J end lost 0 bases, and 3 bases lay between the germline ends. CDR3 protein: CASFATNEKLFF. DNA for the CDR3: TGTGCCAGCTTTGCAACTAATGAAAAACTGTTTTTT.

This clone was picked up one time. The chain couples TRBV3-1 (or the pseudogene TRBV3-2) to TRBJ1-1; D might be TRBD1 (5 bases). The V end was cut by 5 bases, the J end by 8 bases, with 12 bases between. The CDR3 length is 12 residues. The V gene's germline CDR1 is LGHDT and CDR2 YNNKEL (reference sequence). CDR3 nucleotides: TGTGCCAGCAGCACAGGAGGCCTAGAAGCTTTCTTT. This sequence encodes CASSTGGLEAFF.

This rearrangement joins TRBV11-1 to TRBJ1-6; 7 nucleotides agree with TRBD1. From germline, CDR1 is SGHAT and CDR2 FQDESV (reference sequence). The CDR3 spans 13 residues. Trimming cost V 1 base and J 9 bases; bases outside gene matches: 0. The CDR3 region has the DNA TGTGCCAGCAGCTTAGACAGGGGTTCACCCCTCCACTTT. This sequence encodes CASSLDRGSPLHF.

The chain recombines TRBV29-1 with TRBJ2-4, with 7 positions matching TRBD1. Trimming removed 4 bases from V and 5 bases from J; junction bases left unmatched: 5. Per germline, CDR1 SQVTM and CDR2 ANQGSEA. The CDR3 consists of 13 residues. CDR3 nucleotide sequence: TGCAGCGTTGGACAGGGATGGGAAAACATTCAGTACTTC. This sequence encodes CSVGQGWENIQYF. Full variable domain (outside the CDR3, taken from reference TRBV29-1 and TRBJ2-4): SAVISQKPSRDICQRGTSLTIQCQVDSQVTMMFWYRQQPGQSLTLIATANQGSEATYESGFVIDKFPISRPNLTFSTLTVSNMSPEDSSIYLCSVGQGWENIQYFGAGTRLSVL.

This clone is classed as medium-sized. The chain is built from TRBV5-1 and TRBJ2-2; D is unclear. The CDR3 sequence is 15 residues long. Germline assignment: CDR1 SGHRS and CDR2 YFSETQ. V gave up 2 bases and J gave up 3 bases, with 11 bases separating them. The CDR3: CASSLGGRYTGELFF. CDR3 in DNA: TGCGCCAGCAGCTTAGGCGGACGGTACACCGGGGAGCTGTTTTTT. The whole variable domain, filled in from reference TRBV5-1 and TRBJ2-2, reads KAGVTQTPRYLIKTRGQQVTLSCSPISGHRSVSWYQQTPGQGLQFLFEYFSETQRNKGNFPGRFSGRQFSNSRSEMNVSTLELGDSALYLCASSLGGRYTGELFFGEGSRLTVL.

V gene TRBV19 combines with J gene TRBJ1-1; D might be TRBD1 (6 bases). The CDR3 is 15 residues long. V lost 4 bases and J lost 0, with 12 bases in between. CDR1 LNHDA and CDR2 SQIVND come from the germline V gene (reference sequence). CDR3 residues: CASSTDSPLNTEAFF. For the CDR3, the DNA is TGTGCCAGTAGTACGGACAGTCCTTTGAACACTGAAGCTTTCTTT.

This sequence joins TRBV7-9 and TRBJ1-1, with D perhaps matching TRBD1 (6 bases). CDR3 length equals 14 residues. Germline V gene sequence: CDR1 SEHNR, CDR2 FQNEAQ (reference sequence). V lost 2 bases to trimming and J lost 5 bases, with 12 bases between them. The CDR3 is CASSLLQGWTEAFF. The DNA of the CDR3 is TGTGCCAGCAGCTTATTACAGGGATGGACTGAAGCTTTCTTT.

The chain carries TRBV11-1 and TRBJ1-1; D call uncertain. V lost 4 bases to trimming and J lost 0 bases, with 6 bases between them. This CDR3 contains 13 residues. Per the germline V gene, CDR1 is SGHAT and CDR2 is FQDESV (reference sequence). The CDR3 DNA follows: TGTGCCAGCAGCTACAGAGTGAACACTGAAGCTTTCTTT. It yields the protein CASSYRVNTEAFF.

V gene TRBV6-5 combines with J gene TRBJ1-4, with D possibly matching TRBD1 (5 bases). This CDR3 spans 14 amino acids. The germline V and J ends were trimmed by 0 bases and 8 bases, with 10 bases remaining between them. Germline CDR1 reads MNHEY; CDR2 reads SVGAGI. The CDR3 here is CASSYSNGDEKLFF. The CDR3 DNA reads as TGTGCCAGCAGTTACTCGAATGGGGACGAAAAACTGTTTTTT.

The chain combines TRBV5-1 with TRBJ2-1, with 11 positions matching TRBD2. From germline, CDR1 is SGHRS and CDR2 YFSETQ. The CDR3 has 19 amino acids. V dropped 3 bases and J dropped 3; count of bases not matched to a gene: 14. This CDR3 is CASSSSLAGGNLYYNEQFF. Written as DNA, the CDR3 is TGCGCCAGCAGCTCCTCTCTAGCGGGGGGCAATCTTTACTACAATGAGCAGTTCTTC.

In this sample, this clone turned up once. This chain uses TRBV19 with TRBJ1-1, with a weak D call TRBD1 (5 bases). Trimming left V 3 bases short and J 1 base short, with 6 bases between. Germline V lookup: CDR1 LNHDA, CDR2 SQIVND (reference sequence). The CDR3 is made up of 13 amino acids. The CDR3 DNA follows: TGTGCCAGTAGTATGCAGGGGAACACTGAAGCTTTCTTT. This translates into CASSMQGNTEAFF.

The chain recombines TRBV29-1 with TRBJ1-4, with TRBD1 as a possible D gene (6 bases). This CDR3 region has 13 residues. Germline V gene data show CDR1 as SQVTM and CDR2 as ANQGSEA. V lost 3 bases, J lost 8 bases, and 13 bases lay in between. This CDR3 reads CSVDRQGWEKLFF. In DNA, the CDR3 is TGCAGCGTTGATAGGCAGGGGTGGGAAAAACTGTTTTTT.

The chain joins TRBV3-1 (or the pseudogene TRBV3-2) to TRBJ1-2; D gene unclear. The CDR3 extends over 14 amino acids. V lost 2 bases, J lost 2 bases, and 9 bases lay in between. The germline V gene has CDR1 LGHDT and CDR2 YNNKEL (reference sequence). CDR3 protein: CASSQLGSNYGYTF. In DNA form, the CDR3 reads TGTGCCAGCAGCCAATTGGGCAGCAACTATGGCTACACCTTC.

The rearrangement links TRBV6-5 to TRBJ2-7; 8 bases are a match to TRBD2. The germline V gene encodes CDR1 MNHEY and CDR2 SVGAGI. The CDR3 spans 14 residues. V lost 0 bases, J lost 5 bases, and 3 bases stayed unmatched. The CDR3 coding sequence is TGTGCCAGCAGTTACTCGCTAGCGGGTCACGAGCAGTACTTC. The encoded protein is CASSYSLAGHEQYF.